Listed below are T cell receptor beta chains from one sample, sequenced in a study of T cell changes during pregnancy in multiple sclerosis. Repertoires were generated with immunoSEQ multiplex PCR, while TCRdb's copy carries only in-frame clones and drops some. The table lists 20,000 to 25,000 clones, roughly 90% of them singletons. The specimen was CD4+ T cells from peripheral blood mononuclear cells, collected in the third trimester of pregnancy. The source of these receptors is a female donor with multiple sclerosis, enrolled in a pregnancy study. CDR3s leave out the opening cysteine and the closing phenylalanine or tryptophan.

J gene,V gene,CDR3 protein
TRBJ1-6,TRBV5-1,ASSYGQGGSPLH
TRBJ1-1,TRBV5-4,ASSFLVATRNTEAF
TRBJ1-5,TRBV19,ASSMGGGGGAWPQH
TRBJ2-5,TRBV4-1,ASSQLLLAGGLQETQY
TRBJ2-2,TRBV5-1,ASSLDLVGELF
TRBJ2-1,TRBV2,ASSARGSEQF
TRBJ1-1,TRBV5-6,ASSRKGEGTEAF
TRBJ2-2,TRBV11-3,ASSPGQGENTGELF
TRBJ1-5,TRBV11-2,ASSFVGTGPDSNQPQH
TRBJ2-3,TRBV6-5,ASSHRDRRDTQY
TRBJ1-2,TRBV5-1,ASSYDSPEGYT
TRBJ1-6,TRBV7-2,ASSLVGVRSYNSPLH
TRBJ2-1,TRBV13,ASSLVDRVGNEQF
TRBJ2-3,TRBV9,ASSIESVGADTQY
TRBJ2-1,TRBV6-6,ASSYSRVYNEQF
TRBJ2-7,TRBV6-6,ASSYSSSDPTGEQY
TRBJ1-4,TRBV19,ASNGQANEKLF
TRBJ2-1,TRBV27,ASGTSRTSGEAEQF
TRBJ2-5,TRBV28,ASSSGQSRETQY
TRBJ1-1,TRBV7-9,ASSLVGGQGEKAF
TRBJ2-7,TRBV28,ASSSLAGGLYEQY
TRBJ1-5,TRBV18,ASSLSDEGPQH
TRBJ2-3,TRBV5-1,ASSTSGGTSTDTQY
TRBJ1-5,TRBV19,ASSQRTVSNQPQH
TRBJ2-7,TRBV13,ASSLSPRSSYEQY
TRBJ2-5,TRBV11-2,ASSYRGTLAGAETQY
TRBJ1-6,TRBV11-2,ASSPPRFPDLH
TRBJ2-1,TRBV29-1,SARSGNNEQF
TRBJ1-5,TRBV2,ASRGQSNQPQH
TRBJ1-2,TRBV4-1,ASSSPSGTGVGYT
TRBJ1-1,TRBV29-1,SVSTGADTEAF
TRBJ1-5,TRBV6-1,ASSRGTGLNQPQH
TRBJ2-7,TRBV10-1,ASSHLGGPEY
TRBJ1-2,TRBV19,ASRVNSVGSFYGYT
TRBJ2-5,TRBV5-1,ASSLFLTGQGQETQY
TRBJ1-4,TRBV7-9,ASSDTGVNEKLF
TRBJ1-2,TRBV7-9,ASSLAGVGYT
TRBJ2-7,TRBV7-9,ASSLGHSYEQY
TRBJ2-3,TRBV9,ASSVGPPRGTDTQY
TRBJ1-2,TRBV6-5,ASSPRREDYGYT
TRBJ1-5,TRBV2,ASSGNGNQPQH
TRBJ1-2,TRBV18,ASSPAADYGYT
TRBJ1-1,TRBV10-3,AISEGAGFTEAF
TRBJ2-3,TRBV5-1,ASSSGLAGGTDTQY
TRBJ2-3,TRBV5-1,ASSLEVGDTQY
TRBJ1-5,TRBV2,ASKDRELYSNQPQH
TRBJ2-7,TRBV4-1,ASSPWPGDEQY
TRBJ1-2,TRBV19,ASSRTGVTYGYT
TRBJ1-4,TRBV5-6,ASSFRDRGGEKLF
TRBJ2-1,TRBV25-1,ASSEVGDRELIHEQF
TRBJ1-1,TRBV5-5,ASSPPSEWNTEAF
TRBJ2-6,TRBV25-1,ASSVPGGSGANVLT
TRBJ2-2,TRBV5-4,ASSLGPGNTGELF
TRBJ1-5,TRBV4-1,ASSPFGTDNQPQH